These T cell receptor beta chains were read from a single sample in a study of a mutant IDH1 vaccine in newly diagnosed glioma. Which antigens these TCRs recognize remains unknown. Only in-frame clones appear in the TCRdb table, and some are missing; sequencing was by immunoSEQ multiplex PCR. The repertoire holds tens of thousands of clones, with 91% as singletons. The sequencing used PBMCs, collected from a glioma patient whose treatment included an IDH1 peptide vaccine. These receptors originate from a woman in her 50s with glioma. Both conserved end residues are part of each CDR3. A D gene is named only where the DNA matches it firmly. Expanded clones get a size class; other rows say once, few or many, or leave the size out.

TRBV4-1	TRBJ1-3	once	TRBD1	CASSQPRGQGNTIYF	TGCGCCAGCAGCCAGCCCAGGGGACAGGGAAACACCATATATTTT
TRBV14	TRBJ1-1	few	-	CASSQEDAVLDTEAFF	TGTGCCAGCAGCCAAGAGGATGCGGTGTTGGACACTGAAGCTTTCTTT
TRBV5-6	TRBJ1-1	-	-	CASSLGTVNTEAFF	TGTGCCAGCAGCTTGGGGACAGTGAACACTGAAGCTTTCTTT
TRBV18	TRBJ2-7	-	-	CASSLNYEQYF	TGTGCCAGCTCACTAAACTACGAGCAGTACTTC
TRBV27	TRBJ1-1	-	-	CASSLIGQLMNTEAFF	TGTGCCAGCAGTTTAATTGGACAGCTTATGAACACTGAAGCTTTCTTT
TRBV9	TRBJ1-1	-	TRBD1	CASSGQGADTEAFF	TGTGCCAGTTCCGGACAGGGGGCGGACACTGAAGCTTTCTTT
TRBV5-1	TRBJ1-1	-	TRBD1	CASSLDRGGDTEAFF	TGCGCCAGCAGCTTGGACAGGGGAGGGGACACTGAAGCTTTCTTT
TRBV5-1	TRBJ2-1	once	-	CASSRTSYNEQFF	TGCGCCAGCAGCCGGACCTCCTACAATGAGCAGTTCTTC
TRBV9	TRBJ1-2	-	-	CASGGMSHGYTF	TGTGCCAGCGGCGGGATGTCCCATGGCTACACCTTC
TRBV19	TRBJ1-4	once	-	CASSIGGGEEKLFF	TGTGCCAGTAGTATCGGTGGGGGAGAGGAAAAACTGTTTTTT
TRBV19	TRBJ1-4	-	TRBD1	CASSVRTGTGLEKLFF	TGTGCCAGTAGTGTTCGAACCGGGACAGGGCTCGAAAAACTGTTTTTT
TRBV6-5	TRBJ2-5	-	TRBD1	CASRPQGAQETQYF	TGTGCCAGCAGACCCCAGGGGGCCCAAGAGACCCAGTACTTC
TRBV28	TRBJ1-1	-	TRBD1	CASFTTPGQGMNTEAFF	TGTGCCAGCTTTACCACGCCGGGACAGGGAATGAACACTGAAGCTTTCTTT
TRBV2	TRBJ1-6	-	-	CASSEAVRGFAPLHF	TGTGCCAGCAGTGAAGCGGTGAGGGGATTCGCACCCCTCCACTTT
TRBV2	TRBJ2-3	once	TRBD2	CASSQWGGDTQYF	TGTGCCAGCAGTCAATGGGGGGGAGATACGCAGTATTTT
TRBV2	TRBJ2-7	-	-	CASNRESHPYEQYF	TGTGCCAGCAACCGGGAGAGCCACCCCTACGAGCAGTACTTC
TRBV10-2	TRBJ2-1	-	TRBD2	CASSRGGPHEQFF	TGCGCCAGCAGCCGGGGAGGGCCGCATGAGCAGTTCTTC
TRBV7-8	TRBJ2-3	once	TRBD1	CASSFDRAADTQYF	TGTGCCAGCAGCTTTGACAGGGCGGCAGATACGCAGTATTTT
TRBV28	TRBJ2-7	once	TRBD1	CASSSIGQGEYEQYF	TGTGCCAGCAGTTCCATTGGACAGGGGGAATACGAGCAGTACTTC
TRBV5-1	TRBJ2-2	-	-	CASSFEQATGELFF	TGCGCCAGCAGCTTCGAGCAGGCCACCGGGGAGCTGTTTTTT
TRBV11-2	TRBJ2-3	-	-	CASSAWDDRGDTQYF	TGTGCCAGCAGCGCCTGGGACGACCGGGGAGATACGCAGTATTTT
TRBV4-1	TRBJ2-1	-	TRBD1	CASSRRDRGAGEQFF	TGCGCCAGCAGCCGGAGGGACAGGGGGGCGGGGGAGCAGTTCTTC
TRBV28	TRBJ2-1	-	-	CASSQGVGYEQFF	TGTGCCAGCAGTCAAGGGGTCGGTTATGAGCAGTTCTTC
TRBV27	TRBJ2-7	-	-	CASSISPGLGYEQYF	TGTGCCAGCAGTATTAGCCCGGGACTCGGATACGAGCAGTACTTC
TRBV18	TRBJ1-5	-	-	CASSPGREQPQHF	TGTGCCAGCTCACCTGGACGGGAACAGCCCCAGCATTTT
TRBV7-9	TRBJ1-2	-	-	CASSLVPQGKGYTF	TGTGCCAGCAGCTTAGTTCCTCAGGGTAAAGGCTACACCTTC
TRBV5-1	TRBJ2-5	-	-	CASSLWGDGIEGETQYF	TGCGCCAGCAGCTTGTGGGGGGATGGCATTGAAGGGGAGACCCAGTACTTC
TRBV28	TRBJ2-1	-	TRBD2	CASRPSLAGGPNEQFF	TGTGCCAGCAGGCCATCACTAGCGGGAGGGCCTAACGAGCAGTTCTTC
TRBV5-1	TRBJ2-2	-	-	CASSLDVANTGELFF	TGCGCCAGCAGCTTGGACGTAGCGAACACCGGGGAGCTGTTTTTT
TRBV5-1	TRBJ1-2	-	-	CASSLGAWYGYTF	TGCGCCAGCAGCCTGGGGGCTTGGTATGGCTACACCTTC
TRBV5-1	TRBJ2-1	-	-	CASSYYNEQFF	TGCGCCAGCAGCTACTACAATGAGCAGTTCTTC
TRBV29-1	TRBJ2-7	-	-	CSVPSSGSYEQYF	TGCAGCGTTCCGAGTAGCGGCTCCTACGAGCAGTACTTC
TRBV28	TRBJ1-4	-	TRBD1	CATTIGTAALMTSAAQKLFF	TGTGCCACTACGATCGGGACAGCCGCCTTAATGACCTCGGCCGCTCAAAAACTGTTTTTT
TRBV7-9	TRBJ2-3	-	-	CASSSRTQDTQYF	TGTGCCAGCAGCTCCCGGACGCAAGATACGCAGTATTTT
TRBV9	TRBJ2-5	-	TRBD2	CASSPLPRGRETQYF	TGTGCCAGCAGCCCTCTCCCCCGCGGGAGGGAGACCCAGTACTTC
TRBV18	TRBJ1-2	-	TRBD1	CASSPYDRDYGYTF	TGTGCCAGCTCACCCTACGACAGGGACTATGGCTACACCTTC
TRBV5-8	TRBJ2-3	-	TRBD2	CASSDRTSGVTDTQYF	TGTGCCAGCAGCGACCGGACTAGCGGGGTCACAGATACGCAGTATTTT
TRBV28	TRBJ2-3	-	TRBD2	CASSPEGTSVPDTQYF	TGTGCCAGTTCCCCAGAGGGGACTAGTGTCCCAGATACGCAGTATTTT
TRBV18	TRBJ2-7	-	TRBD1	CASSSRTGYSYEQYF	TGTGCCAGCTCATCCCGGACAGGGTATTCCTACGAGCAGTACTTC
TRBV6-1	TRBJ1-4	-	-	CASSEAKFFSEKLFF	TGTGCCAGCAGTGAAGCGAAGTTTTTTTCTGAAAAACTGTTTTTT
TRBV19	TRBJ2-7	-	-	CASSIDTPYEQYF	TGTGCCAGTAGTATTGATACACCCTACGAGCAGTACTTC
TRBV28	TRBJ2-2	-	TRBD2	CASNGWVISGKNTGELFF	TGTGCCAGCAACGGCTGGGTTATTAGCGGGAAAAACACCGGGGAGCTGTTTTTT
TRBV30	TRBJ2-3	-	-	CAWSAAGQRGSTQYF	TGTGCCTGGAGTGCGGCGGGGCAAAGGGGTAGTACGCAGTATTTT
TRBV19	TRBJ2-1	-	-	CASLNRAGFVGEQFF	TGTGCCAGTCTGAACAGGGCGGGATTCGTCGGTGAGCAGTTCTTC
TRBV6-1	TRBJ1-5	once	TRBD1	CASSETGEGFQPQHF	TGTGCCAGCAGTGAGACAGGGGAAGGTTTTCAGCCCCAGCATTTT
TRBV5-1	TRBJ1-6	-	TRBD1	CASSRVIGTEVNSPLHF	TGCGCCAGCAGCCGCGTAATTGGGACAGAAGTAAATTCACCCCTCCACTTT
TRBV2	TRBJ1-1	-	TRBD1	CASSDTGGTEAFF	TGTGCCAGCAGTGACACAGGGGGCACTGAAGCTTTCTTT
TRBV11-1	TRBJ1-1	-	TRBD1	CASSRYPTGGGMNTEAFF	TGTGCCAGCAGCCGATACCCGACAGGGGGTGGCATGAACACTGAAGCTTTCTTT
TRBV28	TRBJ2-7	-	-	CASSIPVYSRASRLYF	TGTGCCAGCAGTATCCCCGTCTACTCCCGGGCCAGTCGGCTCTACTTC
TRBV5-1	TRBJ2-3	-	TRBD2	CASSLVAGVRTDTQYF	TGCGCCAGCAGCTTGGTAGCGGGAGTACGCACAGATACGCAGTATTTT
TRBV13	TRBJ2-7	-	TRBD2	CASSPQGGRIPREQYF	TGTGCCAGCAGCCCCCAGGGCGGGAGGATTCCGCGCGAGCAGTACTTC
TRBV20-1	TRBJ2-1	-	-	CSARSTNEQFF	TGCAGTGCTAGATCCACTAATGAGCAGTTCTTC
TRBV15	TRBJ2-7	-	TRBD1	CATSNSGTETYEQYF	TGTGCCACCAGCAACTCCGGGACAGAAACCTACGAGCAGTACTTC
TRBV4-2	TRBJ2-1	-	TRBD1	CASSRTGESYNEQFF	TGTGCCAGCAGCCGAACAGGGGAGTCCTACAATGAGCAGTTCTTC
TRBV5-4	TRBJ1-4	-	-	CASSLGASGEKLFF	TGTGCCAGCAGCTTGGGCGCAAGTGGAGAAAAACTGTTTTTT